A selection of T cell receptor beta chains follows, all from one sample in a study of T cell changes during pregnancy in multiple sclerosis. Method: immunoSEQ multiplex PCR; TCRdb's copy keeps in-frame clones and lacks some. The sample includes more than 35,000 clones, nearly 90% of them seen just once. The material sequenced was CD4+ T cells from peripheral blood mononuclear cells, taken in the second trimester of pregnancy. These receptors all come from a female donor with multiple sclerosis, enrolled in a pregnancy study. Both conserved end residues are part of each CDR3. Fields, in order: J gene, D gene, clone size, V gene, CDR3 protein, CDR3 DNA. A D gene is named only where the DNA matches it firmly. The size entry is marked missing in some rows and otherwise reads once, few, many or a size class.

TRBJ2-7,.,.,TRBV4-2,CASSQVGAYEQYF,TGTGCCAGCAGCCAAGTCGGGGCCTACGAGCAGTACTTC
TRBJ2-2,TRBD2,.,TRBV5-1,CASSLDWGRASTGELFF,TGCGCCAGCAGCTTGGATTGGGGGAGGGCCTCCACCGGGGAGCTGTTTTTT
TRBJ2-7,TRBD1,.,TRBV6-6,CASSRDRNYEQYF,TGTGCCAGCAGCCGGGACAGAAATTACGAGCAGTACTTC
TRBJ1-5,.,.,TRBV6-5,CASSYGGNQPQHF,TGTGCCAGCAGTTACGGGGGGAATCAGCCCCAGCATTTT
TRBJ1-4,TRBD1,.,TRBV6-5,CASSYDRAGEKLFF,TGTGCCAGCAGCTACGACAGGGCAGGAGAAAAACTGTTTTTT
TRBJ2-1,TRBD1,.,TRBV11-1,CASSWGQLNEQFF,TGTGCCAGCAGCTGGGGACAGCTCAATGAGCAGTTCTTC
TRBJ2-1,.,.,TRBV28,CASSFAGFRNNEQFF,TGTGCCAGCAGTTTCGCGGGGTTCCGGAACAATGAGCAGTTCTTC
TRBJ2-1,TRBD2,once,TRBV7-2,CASSSTWGGEQFF,TGTGCCAGCAGCTCTACATGGGGGGGTGAGCAGTTCTTC
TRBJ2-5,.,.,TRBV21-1,CASSKNRGLGETQYF,TGTGCCAGCAGCAAAAATAGGGGGTTGGGAGAGACCCAGTACTTC
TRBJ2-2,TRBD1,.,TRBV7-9,CASRPGQGGTGELFF,TGTGCCAGCAGACCCGGACAGGGTGGCACCGGGGAGCTGTTTTTT
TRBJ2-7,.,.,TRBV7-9,CASSPRGNSYEQYF,TGTGCCAGCAGCCCAAGGGGCAACTCCTACGAGCAGTACTTC
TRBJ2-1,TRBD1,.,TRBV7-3,CASSAQPGQGAYNEQFF,TGTGCCAGCAGCGCCCAACCGGGACAGGGGGCCTACAATGAGCAGTTCTTC
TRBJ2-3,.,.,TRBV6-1,CASSDPGAPGNTQYF,TGTGCCAGCAGTGATCCTGGAGCGCCCGGTAATACGCAGTATTTT
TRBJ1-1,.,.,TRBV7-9,CASTPSLFTEAFF,TGTGCCAGCACCCCCTCACTTTTTACTGAAGCTTTCTTT
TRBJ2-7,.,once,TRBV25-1,CASSPFLGVDEQYF,TGTGCCAGCAGTCCTTTTCTAGGGGTAGACGAGCAGTACTTC
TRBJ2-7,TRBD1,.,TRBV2,CASRQDRASSYEQYF,TGTGCCAGCAGACAGGACAGGGCCAGCTCCTACGAGCAGTACTTC
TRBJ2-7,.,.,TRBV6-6,CASTESGSLEQYF,TGTGCCAGCACCGAATCGGGGTCGCTGGAGCAGTACTTC
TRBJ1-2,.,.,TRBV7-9,CASGPTGIGYGYTF,TGTGCCAGCGGGCCAACAGGGATAGGCTATGGCTACACCTTC
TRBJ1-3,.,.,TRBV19,CASSHGQSGNTIYF,TGTGCCAGTAGCCACGGACAGTCTGGAAACACCATATATTTT
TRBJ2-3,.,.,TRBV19,CASSGAGNTATQYF,TGTGCCAGTAGTGGTGCGGGAAATACCGCAACGCAGTATTTT
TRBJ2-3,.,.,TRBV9,CASSLSPDTQYF,TGTGCCAGCAGCCTTAGCCCAGATACGCAGTATTTT
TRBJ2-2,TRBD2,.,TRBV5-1,CASTPGGSGRIGELFF,TGCGCCAGCACACCAGGGGGTAGCGGGAGAATCGGGGAGCTGTTTTTT
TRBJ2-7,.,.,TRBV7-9,CASSLWLDSRDEQYF,TGTGCCAGCAGCCTTTGGTTGGACAGCCGTGACGAGCAGTACTTC
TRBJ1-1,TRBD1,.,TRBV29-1,CSVEGDRGRDTEAFF,TGCAGCGTTGAGGGGGACAGGGGGCGGGACACTGAAGCTTTCTTT
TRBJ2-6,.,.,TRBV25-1,CASSDLGGAVSGANVLTF,TGTGCCAGCAGTGATTTAGGTGGGGCCGTCTCTGGGGCCAACGTCCTGACTTTC
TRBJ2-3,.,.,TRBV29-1,CSSLRSTDTQYF,TGCAGCTCCCTGAGGAGCACAGATACGCAGTATTTT
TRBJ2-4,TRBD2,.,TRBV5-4,CASSSWTSGNIQYF,TGTGCCAGCAGCTCCTGGACTAGCGGGAACATTCAGTACTTC
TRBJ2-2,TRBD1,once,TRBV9,CASSVGDRAVGELFF,TGTGCCAGCAGCGTAGGAGACAGGGCGGTCGGGGAGCTGTTTTTT
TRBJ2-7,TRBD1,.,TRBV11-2,CASRRQGTYEQYF,TGTGCCAGCAGGAGACAGGGTACCTACGAGCAGTACTTC
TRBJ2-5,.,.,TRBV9,CASSVAGEHVQYF,TGTGCCAGCAGCGTAGCCGGGGAGCACGTCCAGTACTTC
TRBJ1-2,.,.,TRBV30,CAWSVGSHGGYGYTF,TGTGCCTGGAGTGTAGGCTCCCACGGGGGCTATGGCTACACCTTC
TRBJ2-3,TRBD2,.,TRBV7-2,CASSLAGGPSTDTQYF,TGTGCCAGCAGCTTAGCGGGAGGGCCGAGCACAGATACGCAGTATTTT
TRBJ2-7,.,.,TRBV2,CASSVREATYEQYF,TGTGCCAGCAGTGTGAGGGAAGCCACCTACGAGCAGTACTTC
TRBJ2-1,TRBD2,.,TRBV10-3,CAISPGLAGMRVYNEQFF,TGTGCCATCAGTCCGGGACTAGCGGGTATGAGAGTCTACAATGAGCAGTTCTTC
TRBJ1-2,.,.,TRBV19,CASSIGGAQGFGGYGYTF,TGTGCCAGTAGTATAGGAGGGGCACAGGGCTTTGGTGGGTATGGCTACACCTTC
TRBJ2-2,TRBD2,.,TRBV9,CASSLGLAGVTGELFF,TGTGCCAGCAGCTTGGGACTAGCGGGAGTAACCGGGGAGCTGTTTTTT
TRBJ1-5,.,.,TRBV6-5,CASRTGGQPQHF,TGTGCCAGCAGGACAGGCGGTCAGCCCCAGCATTTT